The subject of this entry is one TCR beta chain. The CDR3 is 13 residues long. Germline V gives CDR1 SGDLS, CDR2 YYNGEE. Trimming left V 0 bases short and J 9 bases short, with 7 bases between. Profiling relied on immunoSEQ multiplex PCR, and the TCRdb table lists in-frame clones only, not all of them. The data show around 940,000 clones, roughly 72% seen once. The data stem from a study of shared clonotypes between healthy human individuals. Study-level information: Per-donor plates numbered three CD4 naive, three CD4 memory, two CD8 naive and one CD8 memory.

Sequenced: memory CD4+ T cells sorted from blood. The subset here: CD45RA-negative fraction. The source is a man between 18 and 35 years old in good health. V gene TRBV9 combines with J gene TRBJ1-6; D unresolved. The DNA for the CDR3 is TGTGCCAGCAGCGTAGGGGAAACTTCACCCCTCCACTTT. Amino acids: CASSVGETSPLHF.